The sequence of this TCR beta chain was determined in a study of blood T cell repertoires in COVID-19. This CDR3 has 13 amino acids. V lost 2 bases and J 3 bases, leaving 7 bases between the germline ends. CDR1 and CDR2 from the germline V gene are LNHDA and SQIVND (reference sequence). As for this clone: Other DNA sequences in the same sample also yield this CDR3.

The repertoire was sequenced with immunoSEQ multiplex PCR; TCRdb's copy has only in-frame clones and lacks some. The sample records about 69,000 clones, roughly three quarters being singletons. The clonotype comes from a human donor in a cohort sampled during active COVID-19. The rearrangement links TRBV19 to TRBJ2-5, with TRBD1 as a possible D gene (6 bases). The sequencing input was peripheral blood. As DNA, the CDR3 is TGTGCCAGTAGTATAAACAGGGAAGAGACCCAGTACTTC. Translation: CASSINREETQYF. Looking up the rest from reference TRBV19 and TRBJ2-5 gives the full variable domain: DGGITQSPKYLFRKEGQNVTLSCEQNLNHDAMYWYRQDPGQGLRLIYYSQIVNDFQKGDIAEGYSVSREKKESFPLTVTSAQKNPTAFYLCASSINREETQYFGPGTRLLVL.